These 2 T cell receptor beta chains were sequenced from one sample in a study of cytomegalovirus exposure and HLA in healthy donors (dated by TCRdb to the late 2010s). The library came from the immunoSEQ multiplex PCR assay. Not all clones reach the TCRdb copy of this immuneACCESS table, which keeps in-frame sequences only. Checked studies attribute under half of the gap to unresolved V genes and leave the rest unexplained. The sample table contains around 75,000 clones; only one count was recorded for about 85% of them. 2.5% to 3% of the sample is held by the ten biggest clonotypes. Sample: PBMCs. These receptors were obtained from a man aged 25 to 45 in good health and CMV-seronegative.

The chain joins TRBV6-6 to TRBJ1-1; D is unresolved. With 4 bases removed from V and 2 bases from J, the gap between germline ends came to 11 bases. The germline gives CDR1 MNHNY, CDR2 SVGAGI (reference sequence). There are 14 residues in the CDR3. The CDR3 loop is CASSSRGENTEAFF. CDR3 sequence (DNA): TGTGCCAGCAGTTCCCGAGGAGAAAACACTGAAGCTTTCTTT.

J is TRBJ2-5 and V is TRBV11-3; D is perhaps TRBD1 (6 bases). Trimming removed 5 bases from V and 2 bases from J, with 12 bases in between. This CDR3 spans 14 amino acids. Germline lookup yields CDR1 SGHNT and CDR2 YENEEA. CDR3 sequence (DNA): TGTGCCAGCAGCCCAGGGGCAGTTCAAGAGACCCAGTACTTC. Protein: CASSPGAVQETQYF. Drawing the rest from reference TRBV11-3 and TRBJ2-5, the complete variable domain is EAGVVQSPRYKIIEKKQPVAFWCNPISGHNTLYWYLQNLGQGPELLIRYENEEAVDDSQLPKDRFSAERLKGVDSTLKIQPAELGDSAVYLCASSPGAVQETQYFGPGTRLLVL.